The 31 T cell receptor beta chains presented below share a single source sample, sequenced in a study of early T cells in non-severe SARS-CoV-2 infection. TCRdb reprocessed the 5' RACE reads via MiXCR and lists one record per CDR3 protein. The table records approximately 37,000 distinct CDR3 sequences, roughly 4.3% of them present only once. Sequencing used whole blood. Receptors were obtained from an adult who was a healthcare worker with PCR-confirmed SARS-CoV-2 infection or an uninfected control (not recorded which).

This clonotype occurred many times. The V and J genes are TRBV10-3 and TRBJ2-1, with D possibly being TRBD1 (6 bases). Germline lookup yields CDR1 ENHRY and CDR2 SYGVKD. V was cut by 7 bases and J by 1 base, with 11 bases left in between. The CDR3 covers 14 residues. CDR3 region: CAITRDTSYNEQFF. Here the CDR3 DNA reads TGTGCCATCACCCGGGACACTTCCTACAATGAGCAGTTCTTC.

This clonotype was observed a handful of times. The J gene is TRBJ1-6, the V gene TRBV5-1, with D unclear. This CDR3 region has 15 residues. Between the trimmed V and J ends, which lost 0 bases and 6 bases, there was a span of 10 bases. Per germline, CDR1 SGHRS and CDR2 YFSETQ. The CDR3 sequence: CASSLDGVGNSPLHF. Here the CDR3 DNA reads TGCGCCAGCAGCTTGGATGGTGTTGGTAATTCACCCCTCCACTTT.

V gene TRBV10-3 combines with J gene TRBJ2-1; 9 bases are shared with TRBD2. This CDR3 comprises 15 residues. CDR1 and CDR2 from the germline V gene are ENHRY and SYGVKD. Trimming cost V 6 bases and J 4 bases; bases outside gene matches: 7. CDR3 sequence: CAISIAGVLYNEQFF. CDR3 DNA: TGTGCCATCAGCATAGCGGGAGTGCTTTACAATGAGCAGTTCTTC.

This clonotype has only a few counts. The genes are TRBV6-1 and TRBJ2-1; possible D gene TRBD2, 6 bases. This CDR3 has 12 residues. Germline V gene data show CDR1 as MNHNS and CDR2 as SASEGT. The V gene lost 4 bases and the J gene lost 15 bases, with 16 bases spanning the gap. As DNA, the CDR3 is TGTGCCAGCAGTGCCAACCGGGACTGGGGGTTCTTC. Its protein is CASSANRDWGFF.

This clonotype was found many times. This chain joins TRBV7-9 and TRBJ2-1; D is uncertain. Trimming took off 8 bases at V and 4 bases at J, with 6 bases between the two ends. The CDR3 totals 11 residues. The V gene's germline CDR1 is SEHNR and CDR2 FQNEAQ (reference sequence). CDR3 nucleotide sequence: TGTGCCAGCGGTGGGTACAATGAGCAGTTCTTC. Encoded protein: CASGGYNEQFF.

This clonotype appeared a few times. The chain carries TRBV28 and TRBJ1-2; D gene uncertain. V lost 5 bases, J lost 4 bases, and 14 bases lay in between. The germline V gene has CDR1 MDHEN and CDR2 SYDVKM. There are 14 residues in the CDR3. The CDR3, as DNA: TGTGCCAGCAGTCAACATAGTCTGGCCTATGGCTACACCTTC. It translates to CASSQHSLAYGYTF.

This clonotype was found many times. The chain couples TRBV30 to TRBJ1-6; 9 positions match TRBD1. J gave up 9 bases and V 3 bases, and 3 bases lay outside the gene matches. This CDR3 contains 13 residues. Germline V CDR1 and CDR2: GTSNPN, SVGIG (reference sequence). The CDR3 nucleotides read TGTGCCTGGAGGGGACAGGGCATTTCACCCCTCCACTTT. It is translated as CAWRGQGISPLHF.

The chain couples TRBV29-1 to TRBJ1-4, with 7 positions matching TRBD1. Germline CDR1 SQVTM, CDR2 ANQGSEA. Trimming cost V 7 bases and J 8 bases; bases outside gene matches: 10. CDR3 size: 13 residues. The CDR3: CSAGGGEGEKLFF. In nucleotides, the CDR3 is TGCAGCGCAGGAGGGGGCGAAGGCGAAAAACTGTTTTTT.

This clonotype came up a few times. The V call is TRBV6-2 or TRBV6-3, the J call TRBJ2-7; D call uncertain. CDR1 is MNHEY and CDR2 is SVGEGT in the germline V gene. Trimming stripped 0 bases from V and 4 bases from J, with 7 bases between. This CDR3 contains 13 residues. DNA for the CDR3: TGTGCCAGCAGTTACTCGAACGTGTACGAGCAGTACTTC. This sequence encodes CASSYSNVYEQYF.

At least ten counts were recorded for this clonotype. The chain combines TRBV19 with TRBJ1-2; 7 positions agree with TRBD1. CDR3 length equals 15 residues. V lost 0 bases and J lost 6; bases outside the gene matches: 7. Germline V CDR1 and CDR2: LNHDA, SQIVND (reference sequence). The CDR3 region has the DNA TGTGCCAGTAGTATAGACACCCGGGACAGCCATGGCTACACCTTC. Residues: CASSIDTRDSHGYTF.

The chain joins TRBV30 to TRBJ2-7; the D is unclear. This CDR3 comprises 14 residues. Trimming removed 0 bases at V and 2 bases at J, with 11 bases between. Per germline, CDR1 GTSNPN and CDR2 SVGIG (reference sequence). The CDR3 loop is CAWSVRGIAYEQYF. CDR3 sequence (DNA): TGTGCCTGGAGTGTACGTGGGATCGCCTACGAGCAGTACTTC.

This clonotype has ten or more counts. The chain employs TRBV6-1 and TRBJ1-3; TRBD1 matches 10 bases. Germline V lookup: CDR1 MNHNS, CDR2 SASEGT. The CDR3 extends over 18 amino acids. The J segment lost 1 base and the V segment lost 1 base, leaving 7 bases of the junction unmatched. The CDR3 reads CASSEVGQGLRSGNTIYF. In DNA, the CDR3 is TGTGCCAGCAGTGAAGTGGGACAGGGGTTGAGGTCTGGAAACACCATATATTTT.

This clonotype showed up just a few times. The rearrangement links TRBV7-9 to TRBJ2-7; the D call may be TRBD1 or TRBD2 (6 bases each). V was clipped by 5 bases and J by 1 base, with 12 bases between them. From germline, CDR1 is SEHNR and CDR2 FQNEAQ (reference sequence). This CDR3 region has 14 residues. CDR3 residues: CASSVTGASYEQYF. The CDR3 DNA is TGTGCCAGCAGCGTCACGGGGGCGTCCTACGAGCAGTACTTC.

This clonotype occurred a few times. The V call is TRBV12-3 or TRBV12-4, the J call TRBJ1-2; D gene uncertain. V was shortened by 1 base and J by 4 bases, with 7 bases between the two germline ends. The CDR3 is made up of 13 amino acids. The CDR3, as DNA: TGTGCCAGCAGTTTAGGCCGGGGCTATGGCTACACCTTC. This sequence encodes CASSLGRGYGYTF.

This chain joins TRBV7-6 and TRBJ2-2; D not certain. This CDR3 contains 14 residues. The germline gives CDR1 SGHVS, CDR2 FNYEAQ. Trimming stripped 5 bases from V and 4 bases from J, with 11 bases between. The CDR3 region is CASSPIVGTGELFF. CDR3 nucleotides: TGTGCCAGCAGCCCGATCGTAGGCACCGGGGAGCTGTTTTTT.

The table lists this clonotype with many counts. The CDR3 region is CASSLRNSGNTIYF. The DNA of the CDR3 is TGTGCCAGCAGTTTACGGAACTCTGGAAACACCATATATTTT. The chain couples TRBV12-3 or TRBV12-4 to TRBJ1-3; D ambiguous. Trimming took 2 bases from V and 0 from J, leaving 5 bases between them. This CDR3 comprises 14 residues.

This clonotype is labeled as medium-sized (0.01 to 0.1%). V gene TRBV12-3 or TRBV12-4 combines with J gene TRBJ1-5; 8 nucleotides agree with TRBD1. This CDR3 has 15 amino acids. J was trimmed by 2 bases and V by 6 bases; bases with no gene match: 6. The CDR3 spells CASRSGQGGNQPQHF. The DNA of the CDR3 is TGTGCCAGCAGGTCTGGACAGGGAGGCAATCAGCCCCAGCATTTT.

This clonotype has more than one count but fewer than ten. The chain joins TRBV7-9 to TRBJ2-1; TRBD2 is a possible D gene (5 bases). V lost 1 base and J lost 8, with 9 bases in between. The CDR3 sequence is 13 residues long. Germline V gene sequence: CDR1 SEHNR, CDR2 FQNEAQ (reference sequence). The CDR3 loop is CASSLETGDEQFF. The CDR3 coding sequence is TGTGCCAGCAGCTTAGAAACCGGGGATGAGCAGTTCTTC.

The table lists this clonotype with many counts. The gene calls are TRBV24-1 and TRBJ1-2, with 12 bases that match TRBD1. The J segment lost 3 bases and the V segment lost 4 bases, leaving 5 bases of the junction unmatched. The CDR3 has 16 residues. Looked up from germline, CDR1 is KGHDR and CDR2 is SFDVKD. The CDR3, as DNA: TGTGCCACCAGTGACACGGGGACAGGGGGCGACTATGGCTACACCTTC. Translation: CATSDTGTGGDYGYTF.

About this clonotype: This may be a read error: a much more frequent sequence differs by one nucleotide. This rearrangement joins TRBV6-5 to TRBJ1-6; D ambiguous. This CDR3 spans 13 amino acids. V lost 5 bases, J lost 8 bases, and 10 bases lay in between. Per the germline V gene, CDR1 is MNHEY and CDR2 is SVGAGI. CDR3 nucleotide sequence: TGTGCCAGCAGTCCAACAAGTGATTCACCCCTCCACTTT. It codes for CASSPTSDSPLHF.

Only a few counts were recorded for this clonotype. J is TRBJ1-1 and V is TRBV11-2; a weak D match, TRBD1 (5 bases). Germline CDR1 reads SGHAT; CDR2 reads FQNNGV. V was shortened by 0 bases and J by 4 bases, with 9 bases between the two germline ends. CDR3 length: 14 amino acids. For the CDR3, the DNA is TGTGCCAGCAGCTTAGAGAGGGGAACCACTGAAGCTTTCTTT. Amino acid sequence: CASSLERGTTEAFF.

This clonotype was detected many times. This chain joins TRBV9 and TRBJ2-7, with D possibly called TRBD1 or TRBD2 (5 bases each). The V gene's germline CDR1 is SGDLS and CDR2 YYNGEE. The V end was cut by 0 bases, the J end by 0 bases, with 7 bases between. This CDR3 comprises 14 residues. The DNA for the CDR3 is TGTGCCAGCAGCGTAGGGGACGCCTCCTACGAGCAGTACTTC. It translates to CASSVGDASYEQYF. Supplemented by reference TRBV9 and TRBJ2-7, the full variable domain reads DSGVTQTPKHLITATGQRVTLRCSPRSGDLSVYWYQQSLDQGLQFLIQYYNGEERAKGNILERFSAQQFPDLHSELNLSSLELGDSALYFCASSVGDASYEQYFGPGTRLTVT.

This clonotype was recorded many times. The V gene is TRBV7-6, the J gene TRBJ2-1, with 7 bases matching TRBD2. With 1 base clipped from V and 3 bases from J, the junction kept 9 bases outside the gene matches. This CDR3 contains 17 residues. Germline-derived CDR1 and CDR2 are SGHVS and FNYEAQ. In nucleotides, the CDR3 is TGTGCCAGCAGCTTAGTGGGACTACCCACACTCTACAATGAGCAGTTCTTC. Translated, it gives CASSLVGLPTLYNEQFF.

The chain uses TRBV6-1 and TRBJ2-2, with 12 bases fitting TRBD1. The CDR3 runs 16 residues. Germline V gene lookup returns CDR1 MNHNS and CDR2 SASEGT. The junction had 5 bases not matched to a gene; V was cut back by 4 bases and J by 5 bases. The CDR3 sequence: CASSVPGQGATGELFF. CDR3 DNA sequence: TGTGCCAGCAGTGTACCGGGACAGGGGGCGACCGGGGAGCTGTTTTTT.

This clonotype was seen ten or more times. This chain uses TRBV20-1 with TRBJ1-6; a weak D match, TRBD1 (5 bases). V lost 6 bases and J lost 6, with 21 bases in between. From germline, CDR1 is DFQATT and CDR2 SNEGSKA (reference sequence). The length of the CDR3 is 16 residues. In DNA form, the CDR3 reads TGCAGTGCCAAGGGGAGGGAGGGGATAGGTAATTCACCCCTCCACTTT. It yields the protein CSAKGREGIGNSPLHF.

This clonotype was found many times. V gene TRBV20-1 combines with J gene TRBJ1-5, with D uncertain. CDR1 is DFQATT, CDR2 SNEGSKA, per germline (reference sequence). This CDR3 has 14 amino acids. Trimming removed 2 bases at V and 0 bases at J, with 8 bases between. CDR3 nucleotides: TGCAGTGCTAGAACCCGGAATAGCAATCAGCCCCAGCATTTT. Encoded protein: CSARTRNSNQPQHF.

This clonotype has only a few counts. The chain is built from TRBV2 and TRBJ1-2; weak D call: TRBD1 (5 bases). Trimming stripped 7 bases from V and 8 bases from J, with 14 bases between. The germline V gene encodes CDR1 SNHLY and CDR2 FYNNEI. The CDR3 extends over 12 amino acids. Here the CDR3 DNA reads TGTGCCAGCACTGGGGGATGGAAAGGCTACACCTTC. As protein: CASTGGWKGYTF.

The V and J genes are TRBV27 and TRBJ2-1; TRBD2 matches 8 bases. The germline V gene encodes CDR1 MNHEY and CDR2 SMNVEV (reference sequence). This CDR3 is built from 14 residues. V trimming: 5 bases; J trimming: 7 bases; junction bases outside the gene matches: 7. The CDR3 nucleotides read TGTGCCAGCAGTGGTCAAGCGGGAGCTAATGAGCAGTTCTTC. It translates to CASSGQAGANEQFF.

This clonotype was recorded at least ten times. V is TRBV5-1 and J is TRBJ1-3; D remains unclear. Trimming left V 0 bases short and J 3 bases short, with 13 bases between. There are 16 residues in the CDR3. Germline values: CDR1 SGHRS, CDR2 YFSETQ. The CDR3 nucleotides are TGCGCCAGCAGCTTGGAGTCGCCGGGGTTTGGAAACACCATATATTTT. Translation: CASSLESPGFGNTIYF.

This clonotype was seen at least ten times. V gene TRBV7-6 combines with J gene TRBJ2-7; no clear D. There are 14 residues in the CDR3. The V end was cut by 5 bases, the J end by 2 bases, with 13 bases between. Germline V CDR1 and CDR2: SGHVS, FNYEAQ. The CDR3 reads CASSNPGNTYEQYF. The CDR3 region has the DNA TGTGCCAGCAGCAACCCTGGAAACACCTACGAGCAGTACTTC.

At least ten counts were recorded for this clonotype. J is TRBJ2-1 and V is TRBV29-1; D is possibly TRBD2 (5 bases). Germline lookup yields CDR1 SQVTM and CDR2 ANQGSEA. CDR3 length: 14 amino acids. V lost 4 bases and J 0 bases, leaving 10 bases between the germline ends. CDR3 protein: CSVVDGISYNEQFF. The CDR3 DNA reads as TGCAGCGTTGTCGACGGGATCTCCTACAATGAGCAGTTCTTC.